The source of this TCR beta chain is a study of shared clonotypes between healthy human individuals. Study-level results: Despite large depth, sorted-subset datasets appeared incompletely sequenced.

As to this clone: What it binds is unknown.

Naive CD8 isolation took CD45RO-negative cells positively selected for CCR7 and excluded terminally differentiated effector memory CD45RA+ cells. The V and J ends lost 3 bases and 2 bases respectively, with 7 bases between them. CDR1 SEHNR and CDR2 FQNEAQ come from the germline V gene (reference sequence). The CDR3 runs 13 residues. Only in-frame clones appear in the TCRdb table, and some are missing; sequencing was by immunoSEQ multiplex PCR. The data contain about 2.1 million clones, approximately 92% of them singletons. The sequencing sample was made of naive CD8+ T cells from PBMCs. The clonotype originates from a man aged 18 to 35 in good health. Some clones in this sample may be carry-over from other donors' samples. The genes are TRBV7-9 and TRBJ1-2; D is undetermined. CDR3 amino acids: CASSLVVNYGYTF. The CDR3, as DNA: TGTGCCAGCAGCTTGGTGGTAAACTATGGCTACACCTTC.